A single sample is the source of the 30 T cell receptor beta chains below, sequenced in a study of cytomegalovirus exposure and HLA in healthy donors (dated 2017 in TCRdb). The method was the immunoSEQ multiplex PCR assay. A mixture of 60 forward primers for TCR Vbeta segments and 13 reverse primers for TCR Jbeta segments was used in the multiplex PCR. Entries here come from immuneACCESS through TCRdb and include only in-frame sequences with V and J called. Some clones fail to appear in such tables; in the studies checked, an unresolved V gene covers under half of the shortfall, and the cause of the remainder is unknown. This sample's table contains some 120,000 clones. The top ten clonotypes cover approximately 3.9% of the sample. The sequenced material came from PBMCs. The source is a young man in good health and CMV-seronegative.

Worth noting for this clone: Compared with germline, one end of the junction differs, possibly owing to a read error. The chain's CDR3 is CVSRTQPGTGIPYEQYF. DNA for the CDR3: TGCGTCAGCAGAACACAGCCCGGGACAGGGATCCCCTACGAGCAGTACTTC. The chain couples TRBV5-1 to TRBJ2-7; 9 nucleotides agree with TRBD1. Germline CDR1 reads SGHRS; CDR2 reads YFSETQ. This CDR3 contains 17 residues.

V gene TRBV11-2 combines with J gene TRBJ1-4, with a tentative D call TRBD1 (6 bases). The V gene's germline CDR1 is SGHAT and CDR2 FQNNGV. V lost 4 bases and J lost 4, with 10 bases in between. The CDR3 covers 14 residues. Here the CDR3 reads CASSSQGFNEKLFF. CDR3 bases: TGTGCCAGCAGCTCCCAGGGGTTTAATGAAAAACTGTTTTTT.

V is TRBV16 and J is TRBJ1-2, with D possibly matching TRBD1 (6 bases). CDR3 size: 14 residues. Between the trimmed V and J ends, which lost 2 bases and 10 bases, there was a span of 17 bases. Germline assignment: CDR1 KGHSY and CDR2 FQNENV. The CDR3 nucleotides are TGTGCCAGCAGCCAACTTTCGGACAGTGGAGACTACACCTTC. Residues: CASSQLSDSGDYTF.

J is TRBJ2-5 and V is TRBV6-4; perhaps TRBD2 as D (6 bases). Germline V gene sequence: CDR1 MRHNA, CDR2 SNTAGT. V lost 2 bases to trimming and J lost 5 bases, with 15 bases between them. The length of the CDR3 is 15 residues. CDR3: CASSDGSGPRETQYF. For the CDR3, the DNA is TGTGCCAGCAGTGACGGTAGCGGCCCTCGGGAGACCCAGTACTTC.

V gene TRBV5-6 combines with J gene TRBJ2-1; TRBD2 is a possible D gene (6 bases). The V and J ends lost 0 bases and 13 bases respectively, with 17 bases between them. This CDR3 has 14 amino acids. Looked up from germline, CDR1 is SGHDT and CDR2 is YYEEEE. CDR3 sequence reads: CASSLAPGELVQFF. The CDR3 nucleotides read TGTGCCAGCAGCTTGGCACCGGGGGAATTAGTCCAGTTCTTC.

The CDR3 nucleotides are TGTGCCAGCAGCCTCCGACAGGCCTACAATGAGCAGTTCTTC. Translating gives CASSLRQAYNEQFF. The chain is built from TRBV13 and TRBJ2-1; tentatively, D is TRBD1 (6 bases). V lost 5 bases and J 2 bases, leaving 10 bases between the germline ends. The CDR3 loop spans 14 amino acids. Germline CDR1 PRHDT, CDR2 FYEKMQ (reference sequence). The full variable domain, with the rest looked up from reference TRBV13 and TRBJ2-1, is AAGVIQSPRHLIKEKRETATLKCYPIPRHDTVYWYQQGPGQDPQFLISFYEKMQSDKGSIPDRFSAQQFSDYHSELNMSSLELGDSALYFCASSLRQAYNEQFFGPGTRLTVL.

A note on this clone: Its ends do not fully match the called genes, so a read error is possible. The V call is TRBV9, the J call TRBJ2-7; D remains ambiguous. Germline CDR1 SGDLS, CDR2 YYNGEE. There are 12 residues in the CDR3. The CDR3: CASSDSSDEQYF. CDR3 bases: TGTGCCAGCAGCGACAGCTCCGACGAGCAGTACTTC.

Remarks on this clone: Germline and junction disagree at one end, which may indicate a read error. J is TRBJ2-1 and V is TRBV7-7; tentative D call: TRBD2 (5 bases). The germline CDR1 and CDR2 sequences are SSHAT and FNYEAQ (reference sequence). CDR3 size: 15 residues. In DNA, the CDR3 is TGTGCTAGCAGTCCTCTAGCCGGGGTTTACAATGAGCAGTTCTTC. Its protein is CASSPLAGVYNEQFF.

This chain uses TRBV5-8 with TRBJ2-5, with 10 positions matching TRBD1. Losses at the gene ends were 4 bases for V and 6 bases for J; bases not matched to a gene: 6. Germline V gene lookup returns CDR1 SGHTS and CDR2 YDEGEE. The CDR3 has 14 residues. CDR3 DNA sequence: TGTGCCAGCAGCACGACAGGGGGCGTCCAGACCCAGTACTTC. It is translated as CASSTTGGVQTQYF. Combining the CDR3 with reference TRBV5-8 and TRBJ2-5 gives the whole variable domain EAGVTQSPTHLIKTRGQQATLRCSPISGHTSVYWYQQALGLGLQFLLWYDEGEERNRGNFPPRFSGRQFPNYSSELNVNALELEDSALYLCASSTTGGVQTQYFGPGTRLLVL.

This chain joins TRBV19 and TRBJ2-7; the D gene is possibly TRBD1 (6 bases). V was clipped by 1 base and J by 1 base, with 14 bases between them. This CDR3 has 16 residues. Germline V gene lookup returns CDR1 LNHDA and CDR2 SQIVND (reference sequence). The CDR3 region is CASSIAKGTSSYEQYF. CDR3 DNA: TGTGCCAGTAGTATAGCGAAGGGGACATCATCCTACGAGCAGTACTTC.

In DNA form, the CDR3 reads TGTGCCAGCAGCCGGGCGGGGGGTTACGAGCAGTACTTC. Encoded protein: CASSRAGGYEQYF. The V gene is TRBV11-3, the J gene TRBJ2-5; 8 bases align to TRBD2. Matching the DNA end better, TRBJ2-7 makes the J call doubtful. The CDR3 is made up of 13 amino acids. Germline V gene lookup returns CDR1 SGHNT and CDR2 YENEEA.

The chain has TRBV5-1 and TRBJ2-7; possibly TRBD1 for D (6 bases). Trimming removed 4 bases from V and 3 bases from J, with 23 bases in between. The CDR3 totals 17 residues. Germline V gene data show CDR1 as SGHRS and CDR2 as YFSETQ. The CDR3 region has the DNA TGCGCCAGCAGCCCGACACTAAATACTAGGGGGATCTACGAGCAGTACTTC. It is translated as CASSPTLNTRGIYEQYF.

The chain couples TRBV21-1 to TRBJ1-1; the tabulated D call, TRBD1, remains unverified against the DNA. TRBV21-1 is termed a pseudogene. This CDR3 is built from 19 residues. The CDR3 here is CASDRQGGPPPPMNTEAFF. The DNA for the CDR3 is TGTGCCAGCGACCGACAGGGGGGCCCGCCACCGCCCATGAACACTGAAGCTTTCTTT.

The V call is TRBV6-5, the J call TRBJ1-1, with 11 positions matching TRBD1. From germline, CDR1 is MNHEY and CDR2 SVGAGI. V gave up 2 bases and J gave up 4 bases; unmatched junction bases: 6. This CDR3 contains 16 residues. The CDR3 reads CASSYITGTGGTEAFF. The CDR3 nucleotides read TGTGCCAGCAGTTACATCACCGGGACAGGGGGCACTGAAGCTTTCTTT.

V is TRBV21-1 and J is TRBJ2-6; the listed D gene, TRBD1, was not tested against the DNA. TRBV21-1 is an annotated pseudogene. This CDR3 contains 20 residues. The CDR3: CASSRVNRDRYISGANVLTF. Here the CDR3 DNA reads TGTGCCAGCAGTCGAGTTAACCGGGACAGGTATATCTCTGGGGCCAACGTCCTGACTTTC.

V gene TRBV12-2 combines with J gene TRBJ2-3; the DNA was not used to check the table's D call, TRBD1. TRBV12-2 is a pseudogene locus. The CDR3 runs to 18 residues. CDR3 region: CASRLAQGVGERVNTQYF. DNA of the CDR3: TGTGCAAGTCGCTTAGCGCAGGGTGTAGGAGAAAGAGTAAATACGCAGTATTTT.

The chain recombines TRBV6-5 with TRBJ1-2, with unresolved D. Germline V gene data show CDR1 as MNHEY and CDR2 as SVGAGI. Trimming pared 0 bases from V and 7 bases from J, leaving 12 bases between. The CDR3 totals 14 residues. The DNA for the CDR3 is TGTGCCAGCAGTTACTCGGAGTTGGCGGGTGGCTACACCTTC. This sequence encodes CASSYSELAGGYTF.

The CDR3 here is CASLSGSYYNEQFF. The DNA of the CDR3 is TGTGCCAGCCTAAGCGGGAGTTACTACAATGAGCAGTTCTTC. V and J are TRBV6-1 and TRBJ2-1; 8 bases map to TRBD2. V was pared by 8 bases and J by 3 bases, with 6 bases of the junction left unmatched. Germline CDR1 MNHNS, CDR2 SASEGT. The length of the CDR3 is 14 residues.

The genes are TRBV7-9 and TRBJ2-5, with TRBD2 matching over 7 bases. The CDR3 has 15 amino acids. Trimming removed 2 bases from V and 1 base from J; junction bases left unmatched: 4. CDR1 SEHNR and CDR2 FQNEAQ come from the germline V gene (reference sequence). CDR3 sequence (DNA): TGTGCCAGCAGCTTACTAGCGGAGTTCCAAGAGACCCAGTACTTC. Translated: CASSLLAEFQETQYF.

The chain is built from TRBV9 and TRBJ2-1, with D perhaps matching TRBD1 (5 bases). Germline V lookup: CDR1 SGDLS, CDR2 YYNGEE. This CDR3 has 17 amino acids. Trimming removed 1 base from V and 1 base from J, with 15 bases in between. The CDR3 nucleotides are TGTGCCAGCAGCGTACAAGAGGACCCAGGGTCCTACAATGAGCAGTTCTTC. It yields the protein CASSVQEDPGSYNEQFF.

The CDR3 loop is CATSRNQGLYGYTF. The CDR3 bases are TGTGCCACCAGCAGAAATCAGGGTCTGTATGGCTACACCTTC. The rearrangement links TRBV15 to TRBJ1-2; D possibly corresponds to TRBD1 (5 bases). Germline values: CDR1 LNHNV, CDR2 YYDKDF (reference sequence). Trimming removed 2 bases from V and 5 bases from J, with 12 bases in between. CDR3 length: 14 amino acids.

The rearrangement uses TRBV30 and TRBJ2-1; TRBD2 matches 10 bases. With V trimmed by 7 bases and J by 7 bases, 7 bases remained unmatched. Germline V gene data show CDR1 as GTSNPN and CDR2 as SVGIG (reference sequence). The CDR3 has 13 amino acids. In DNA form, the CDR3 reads TGTGCCTCACAGCGGGGGGGCCGGAATGAGCAGTTCTTC. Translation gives CASQRGGRNEQFF. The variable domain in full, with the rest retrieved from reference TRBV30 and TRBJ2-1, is SQTIHQWPATLVQPVGSPLSLECTVEGTSNPNLYWYRQAAGRGLQLLFYSVGIGQISSEVPQNLSASRPQDRQFILSSKKLLLSDSGFYLCASQRGGRNEQFFGPGTRLTVL.

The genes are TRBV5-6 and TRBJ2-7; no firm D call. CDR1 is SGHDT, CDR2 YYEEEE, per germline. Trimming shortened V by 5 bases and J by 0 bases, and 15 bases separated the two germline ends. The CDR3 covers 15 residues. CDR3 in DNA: TGTGCCAGCAGTCCCGTGACATTAAACTCCTACGAGCAGTACTTC. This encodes CASSPVTLNSYEQYF.

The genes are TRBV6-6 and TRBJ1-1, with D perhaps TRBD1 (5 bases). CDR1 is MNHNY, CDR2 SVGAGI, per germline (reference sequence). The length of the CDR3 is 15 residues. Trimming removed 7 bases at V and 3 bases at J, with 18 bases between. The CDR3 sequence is CASTLFGGRDTEAFF. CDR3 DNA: TGTGCCAGCACTCTCTTCGGGGGAAGGGACACTGAAGCTTTCTTT.

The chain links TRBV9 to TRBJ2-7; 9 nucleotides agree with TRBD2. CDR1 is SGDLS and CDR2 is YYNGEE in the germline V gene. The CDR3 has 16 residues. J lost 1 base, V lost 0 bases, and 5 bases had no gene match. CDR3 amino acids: CASSVGSSGASYEQYF. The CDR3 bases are TGTGCCAGCAGCGTAGGGTCTAGCGGGGCGTCCTACGAGCAGTACTTC. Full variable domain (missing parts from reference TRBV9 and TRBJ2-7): DSGVTQTPKHLITATGQRVTLRCSPRSGDLSVYWYQQSLDQGLQFLIQYYNGEERAKGNILERFSAQQFPDLHSELNLSSLELGDSALYFCASSVGSSGASYEQYFGPGTRLTVT.

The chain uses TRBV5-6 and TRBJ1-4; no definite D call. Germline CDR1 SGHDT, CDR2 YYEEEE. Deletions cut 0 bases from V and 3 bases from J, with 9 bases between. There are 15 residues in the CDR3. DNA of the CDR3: TGTGCCAGCAGCTTGGGGAGAGCGGCTAATGAAAAACTGTTTTTT. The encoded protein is CASSLGRAANEKLFF.

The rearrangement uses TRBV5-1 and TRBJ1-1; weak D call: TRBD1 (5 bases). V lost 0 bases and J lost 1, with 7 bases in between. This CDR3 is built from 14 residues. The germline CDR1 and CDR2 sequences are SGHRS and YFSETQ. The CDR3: CASSLVGGNTEAFF. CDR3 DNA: TGCGCCAGCAGCTTGGTGGGGGGGAACACTGAAGCTTTCTTT. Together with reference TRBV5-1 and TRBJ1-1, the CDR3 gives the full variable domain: KAGVTQTPRYLIKTRGQQVTLSCSPISGHRSVSWYQQTPGQGLQFLFEYFSETQRNKGNFPGRFSGRQFSNSRSEMNVSTLELGDSALYLCASSLVGGNTEAFFGQGTRLTVV.

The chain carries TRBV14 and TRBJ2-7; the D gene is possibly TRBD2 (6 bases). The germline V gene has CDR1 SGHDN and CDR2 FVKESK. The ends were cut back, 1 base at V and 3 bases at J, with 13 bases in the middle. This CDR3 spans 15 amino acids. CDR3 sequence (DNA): TGTGCCAGCAGCCAAGGTAGCGGATTTCGCTACGAGCAGTACTTC. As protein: CASSQGSGFRYEQYF.

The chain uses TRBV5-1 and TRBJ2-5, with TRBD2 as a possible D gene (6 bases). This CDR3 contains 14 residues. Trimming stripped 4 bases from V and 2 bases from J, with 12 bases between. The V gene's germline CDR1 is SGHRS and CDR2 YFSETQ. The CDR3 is CASSIPAGQETQYF. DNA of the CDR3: TGCGCCAGCAGCATCCCGGCGGGACAAGAGACCCAGTACTTC.

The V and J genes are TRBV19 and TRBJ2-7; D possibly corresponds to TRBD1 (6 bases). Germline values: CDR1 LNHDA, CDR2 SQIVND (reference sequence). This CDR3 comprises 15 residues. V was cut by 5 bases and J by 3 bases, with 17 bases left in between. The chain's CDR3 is CASSRAQGHIYEQYF. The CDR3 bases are TGTGCCAGTAGTCGAGCTCAGGGACATATCTACGAGCAGTACTTC.